This T cell receptor beta chain was recorded in a study of T cells after posttransplantation cyclophosphamide. Whole-study results and caveats: Later blood repertoires were often dominated by clones from the donor CD8+ memory compartment.

This clone was counted ten times or more. No antigen is known for it. This table comes from immunoSEQ multiplex PCR, and its TCRdb copy is limited to in-frame clones, with some not included. Observed in the sample are several thousand clones, none of them singletons. A marrow graft followed busulfan-fludarabine conditioning, with cyclophosphamide on days +3 and +4. The source of this sequence is a male patient between 18 and 35 years old who received an allogeneic stem cell transplant from an unrelated donor, was CMV-positive, and had acute and chronic GVHD. Some T cells may be the graft donor's. This specimen consisted of PBMCs, obtained after allogeneic stem cell transplant with posttransplant cyclophosphamide.

For the CDR3, the DNA is TGTGCCAGCAGCGCGGACAGGCGCACAGATACGCAGTATTTT. It is translated as CASSADRRTDTQYF. The chain combines TRBV5-4 with TRBJ2-3; 7 nucleotides align to TRBD1. CDR1 SGHNT and CDR2 YYREEE come from the germline V gene (reference sequence). The CDR3 has 14 amino acids. V trimming: 4 bases; J trimming: 1 base; junction bases outside the gene matches: 3.